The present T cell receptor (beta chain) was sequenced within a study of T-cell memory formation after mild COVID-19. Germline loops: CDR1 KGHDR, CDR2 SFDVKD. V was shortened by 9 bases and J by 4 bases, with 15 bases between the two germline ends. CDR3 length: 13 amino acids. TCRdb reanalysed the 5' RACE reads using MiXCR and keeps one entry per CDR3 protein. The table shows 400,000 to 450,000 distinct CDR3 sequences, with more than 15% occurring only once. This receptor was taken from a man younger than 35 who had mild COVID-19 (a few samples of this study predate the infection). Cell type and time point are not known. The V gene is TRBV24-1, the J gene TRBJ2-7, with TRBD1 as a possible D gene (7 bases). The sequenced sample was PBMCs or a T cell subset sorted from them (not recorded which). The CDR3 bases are TGTGCCACCGGAGGGGGCGGAAGGTACGAGCAGTACTTC. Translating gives CATGGGGRYEQYF.